The source of this T cell receptor (beta chain) is a study of T-cell reconstitution after alpha-beta-depleted transplantation in children. Unique molecular identifiers tagged the TCRbeta library. Using its own MiXCR run on the PCR reads, TCRdb lists one record per CDR3 protein. The sample lists roughly 98,000 distinct CDR3 sequences; around a sixth were seen once. Turning to this clonotype: A junction boundary mismatches the germline segment, possibly from a read error.

The CDR3 runs 17 residues. The V gene's germline CDR1 is SEHNR and CDR2 FQNEAQ (reference sequence). The chain uses TRBV7-9 and TRBJ2-2; D is possibly TRBD2 (5 bases). The receptor's source is a male patient under 10 years old who had a stem cell transplant for acute lymphoblastic leukemia, so the T cells may come from the graft donor. Sequencing was performed on PBMCs, mostly from graft donor cells, taken 180 days after TCRalphabeta/CD19-depleted stem cell transplant. The CDR3 DNA reads TGTGCCAGCAGCTTACTAGGACGAGAAGCGAACACCGGGGAGCTGCTTTTT. It encodes CASSLLGREANTGELLF.